The clone carrying this T cell receptor (beta chain) was seen a few times. What it recognizes is unknown. Germline CDR1 reads LNHNV; CDR2 reads YYDKDF (reference sequence). CDR3 length: 15 amino acids. V lost 5 bases and J lost 4; bases outside the gene matches: 8. All donors comprised healthy Caucasians. The data belong to a study of identical twins. TCRdb recomputed calls from the 5' RACE reads with MiXCR, one row per CDR3 protein. The sample records 700,000 or so distinct CDR3 sequences, roughly 8% being singletons. Findings and caveats of the study: Conclusions were based on cross-sectional statistical analysis, without following the same donors. Insertions were fewer in abundant cord blood beta clonotypes, whereas memory repertoires showed none of this pattern.

This same sample was also taken into another study, of yellow fever vaccine responses in identical twins.

The chain combines TRBV15 with TRBJ2-7; 10 bases align to TRBD1. Source material: PBMCs. This TCR was sampled from a woman under 30 in good health. CDR3 in DNA: TGTGCCACCAGCGGTCCCGGGACAGGGGATTACGAGCAGTACTTC. Its protein is CATSGPGTGDYEQYF.